This TCR beta chain comes out of a study of blood T cell repertoires in COVID-19. Across the whole study: The United States, Italy and Spain were the sources of the acute and convalescent COVID-19 samples. PBMCs, B-cell-depleted T cells, or T cells provided the cDNA or gDNA that made up the material.

This CDR3 comprises 14 residues. Germline lookup yields CDR1 MNHEY and CDR2 SVGAGI. V lost 3 bases to trimming and J lost 4 bases, with 11 bases between them. Libraries were prepared by immunoSEQ multiplex PCR; TCRdb keeps only in-frame clonotypes and omits some of them. The sample has fewer than 200,000 clones, 80% to 90% seen once; the top ten hold about 1.4%. The receptor was isolated from a woman between 50 and 59 years old with acute or convalescent COVID-19. The material sequenced was peripheral blood. The rearrangement links TRBV6-5 to TRBJ2-3; D remains ambiguous. CDR3 loop: CASSYILRSDTQYF. The CDR3 DNA follows: TGTGCCAGCAGTTATATACTAAGGTCAGATACGCAGTATTTT.